One sample yielded the 19 T cell receptor beta chains listed below, sequenced in a study of T cell responses to AZD1222 COVID-19 vaccine. Produced via immunoSEQ multiplex PCR; TCRdb's table is partial and in-frame only. This table holds about 260,000 clones, 85% to 95% found once. This specimen was peripheral blood, taken on day 0 of AZD1222 vaccination. The receptor set was obtained from an adult in good health.

The chain joins TRBV14 to TRBJ2-1; D unresolved. This CDR3 comprises 15 residues. Germline values: CDR1 SGHDN, CDR2 FVKESK. V shed 2 bases and J shed 1 base, with 9 bases lying between them. The CDR3 bases are TGTGCCAGCAGCCAATGGAATCGGTCCTACAATGAGCAGTTCTTC. Amino acids: CASSQWNRSYNEQFF.

J is TRBJ1-1 and V is TRBV7-9; TRBD1 aligns across 7 bases. The trim removed 6 bases at V and 0 bases at J, leaving 10 bases unmatched. The CDR3 covers 16 residues. Germline V CDR1 and CDR2: SEHNR, FQNEAQ (reference sequence). The CDR3 protein is CASSLMGQSMNTEAFF. CDR3 bases: TGTGCCAGCAGTCTTATGGGACAGAGCATGAACACTGAAGCTTTCTTT.

The chain couples TRBV19 to TRBJ1-5; weak D call: TRBD1 (6 bases). The germline V gene encodes CDR1 LNHDA and CDR2 SQIVND (reference sequence). The CDR3 totals 14 residues. Trimming cost V 9 bases and J 5 bases, with 17 bases left between them. The CDR3 spells CARPGETGHQPQHF. Written as DNA, the CDR3 is TGTGCCAGACCCGGGGAGACAGGACATCAGCCCCAGCATTTT.

The rearrangement joins TRBV11-3 to TRBJ2-1; 9 nucleotides align to TRBD2. Trimming cost V 3 bases and J 8 bases; bases outside gene matches: 8. CDR3 length: 15 amino acids. Germline V lookup: CDR1 SGHNT, CDR2 YENEEA. CDR3: CASSLTSGPRYEQFF. The CDR3 DNA sequence: TGTGCCAGCAGCTTGACTAGCGGCCCTAGGTATGAGCAGTTCTTC.

V usage is TRBV3-1 (or the pseudogene TRBV3-2) and J usage is TRBJ2-7; D gene uncertain. There are 14 residues in the CDR3. Germline V gives CDR1 LGHDT, CDR2 YNNKEL (reference sequence). V shed 1 base and J shed 1 base, with 8 bases lying between them. The CDR3 region has the DNA TGTGCCAGCAGCCAAGGGACCGTATCCTACGAGCAGTACTTC. It is translated as CASSQGTVSYEQYF.

This chain connects TRBV6-5 to TRBJ1-6; TRBD1 is a possible D gene (6 bases). Trimming left V 7 bases short and J 4 bases short, with 14 bases between. This CDR3 has 15 amino acids. Germline V gene data show CDR1 as MNHEY and CDR2 as SVGAGI. The CDR3 sequence: CASTPQGRYNSPLHF. CDR3 coding DNA: TGTGCCAGCACCCCCCAGGGGAGGTATAATTCACCCCTCCACTTT.

This CDR3 is CATSRDHGGAVTGELFF. The CDR3 DNA reads TGTGCCACCAGCAGAGATCACGGGGGGGCGGTCACCGGGGAGCTGTTTTTT. The chain links TRBV15 to TRBJ2-2; 8 bases agree with TRBD2. This CDR3 comprises 17 residues. From germline, CDR1 is LNHNV and CDR2 YYDKDF (reference sequence). J gave up 4 bases and V 0 bases, and 7 bases lay outside the gene matches.

The rearrangement joins TRBV29-1 to TRBJ2-1; TRBD2 aligns across 8 bases. The CDR3 is 16 amino acids. J lost 4 bases, V lost 3 bases, and 11 bases had no gene match. Germline V gives CDR1 SQVTM, CDR2 ANQGSEA. CDR3 amino acids: CSVEGAGAHLYNEQFF. The CDR3 region has the DNA TGCAGCGTTGAGGGAGCGGGAGCCCATCTTTACAATGAGCAGTTCTTC.

The chain links TRBV29-1 to TRBJ1-3; no reliable D call. Trimming shortened V by 4 bases and J by 7 bases, and 14 bases separated the two germline ends. CDR1 SQVTM and CDR2 ANQGSEA come from the germline V gene. The CDR3 runs 13 residues. CDR3 protein: CSVGGPGGNTIYF. DNA of the CDR3: TGCAGCGTTGGCGGCCCCGGCGGGAACACCATATATTTT.

This chain joins TRBV14 and TRBJ1-1; D is perhaps TRBD1 (5 bases). V was clipped by 7 bases and J by 3 bases, with 12 bases between them. This CDR3 contains 13 residues. In germline, CDR1 is SGHDN, CDR2 FVKESK. This CDR3 reads CASNPPGYTEAFF. DNA of the CDR3: TGTGCCAGCAACCCGCCAGGGTACACTGAAGCTTTCTTT.

This chain links TRBV19 with TRBJ2-1; tentatively, D is TRBD2 (7 bases). V shed 5 bases and J shed 2 bases, with 10 bases lying between them. The germline V gene encodes CDR1 LNHDA and CDR2 SQIVND (reference sequence). The CDR3 length is 14 residues. The CDR3 here is CASSEGGAYNEQFF. CDR3 bases: TGTGCCAGTAGTGAAGGGGGGGCCTACAATGAGCAGTTCTTC.

This rearrangement joins TRBV6-5 to TRBJ2-7; D remains unclear. Germline V CDR1 and CDR2: MNHEY, SVGAGI. Trimming took 5 bases from V and 6 from J, leaving 8 bases between them. The CDR3 has 11 amino acids. CDR3: CASSPGGEQYF. As DNA, the CDR3 is TGTGCCAGCAGTCCTGGCGGCGAGCAGTACTTC.

The chain couples TRBV5-8 to TRBJ1-1; D remains unclear. CDR3 length: 11 amino acids. Trimming stripped 4 bases from V and 4 bases from J, with 5 bases between. The V gene's germline CDR1 is SGHTS and CDR2 YDEGEE. CDR3 in DNA: TGTGCCAGCAGCCGAGGCACTGAAGCTTTCTTT. The encoded protein is CASSRGTEAFF. Full variable domain (missing parts from reference TRBV5-8 and TRBJ1-1): EAGVTQSPTHLIKTRGQQATLRCSPISGHTSVYWYQQALGLGLQFLLWYDEGEERNRGNFPPRFSGRQFPNYSSELNVNALELEDSALYLCASSRGTEAFFGQGTRLTVV.

The chain's CDR3 is CASSALGGNEQFF. In DNA, the CDR3 is TGTGCCAGCAGCGCGCTAGGGGGCAATGAGCAGTTCTTC. This chain uses TRBV9 with TRBJ2-1; D possibly corresponds to TRBD1 (6 bases). V was clipped by 3 bases and J by 6 bases, with 10 bases between them. The CDR3 consists of 13 residues. In germline, CDR1 is SGDLS, CDR2 YYNGEE.

The chain links TRBV6-2 or TRBV6-3 to TRBJ1-2; D uncertain. V lost 5 bases and J 4 bases, leaving 11 bases between the germline ends. Per germline, CDR1 MNHEY and CDR2 SVGEGT. The CDR3 runs to 13 residues. DNA of the CDR3: TGTGCCAGCAGTAGCGGCTCTCCCTATGGCTACACCTTC. Its translation is CASSSGSPYGYTF.

This clone came up a few times. This chain links TRBV27 with TRBJ1-5, with a possible D match to TRBD1 (6 bases). This CDR3 is 16 amino acids long. Trimming stripped 5 bases from V and 0 bases from J, with 14 bases between. Germline values: CDR1 MNHEY, CDR2 SMNVEV (reference sequence). The CDR3 sequence: CASSPGGAYSNQPQHF. For the CDR3, the DNA is TGTGCCAGCAGTCCCGGGGGGGCATATAGCAATCAGCCCCAGCATTTT.

This chain's CDR3 is CASSQNPGGEQYF. The CDR3 DNA is TGTGCCAGCAGTCAGAACCCGGGAGGCGAGCAGTACTTC. This sequence joins TRBV12-3 or TRBV12-4 and TRBJ2-7, with TRBD2 identical over 7 bases. V was clipped by 5 bases and J by 6 bases; unmatched bases: 7. CDR3 length: 13 amino acids.

V usage is TRBV15 and J usage is TRBJ2-5; TRBD2 might be the D (6 bases). The V gene lost 0 bases and the J gene lost 2 bases, with 16 bases spanning the gap. The CDR3 length is 17 residues. CDR1 is LNHNV and CDR2 is YYDKDF in the germline V gene (reference sequence). The CDR3 here is CATSREQGRRMQETQYF. CDR3 DNA sequence: TGTGCCACCAGCAGAGAACAAGGGAGGAGGATGCAAGAGACCCAGTACTTC. The complete variable domain, with remaining parts taken from reference TRBV15 and TRBJ2-5, reads DAMVIQNPRYQVTQFGKPVTLSCSQTLNHNVMYWYQQKSSQAPKLLFHYYDKDFNNEADTPDNFQSRRPNTSFCFLDIRSPGLGDTAMYLCATSREQGRRMQETQYFGPGTRLLVL.

The chain couples TRBV3-1 (or the pseudogene TRBV3-2) to TRBJ2-1; tentative D call: TRBD2 (6 bases). This CDR3 is 13 amino acids long. Between the trimmed V and J ends, which lost 4 bases and 9 bases, there was a span of 13 bases. Germline CDR1 is LGHDT and CDR2 is YNNKEL (reference sequence). Here the CDR3 reads CASSPGTVSEQFF. CDR3 nucleotide sequence: TGTGCCAGCAGCCCCGGGACTGTCAGTGAGCAGTTCTTC.